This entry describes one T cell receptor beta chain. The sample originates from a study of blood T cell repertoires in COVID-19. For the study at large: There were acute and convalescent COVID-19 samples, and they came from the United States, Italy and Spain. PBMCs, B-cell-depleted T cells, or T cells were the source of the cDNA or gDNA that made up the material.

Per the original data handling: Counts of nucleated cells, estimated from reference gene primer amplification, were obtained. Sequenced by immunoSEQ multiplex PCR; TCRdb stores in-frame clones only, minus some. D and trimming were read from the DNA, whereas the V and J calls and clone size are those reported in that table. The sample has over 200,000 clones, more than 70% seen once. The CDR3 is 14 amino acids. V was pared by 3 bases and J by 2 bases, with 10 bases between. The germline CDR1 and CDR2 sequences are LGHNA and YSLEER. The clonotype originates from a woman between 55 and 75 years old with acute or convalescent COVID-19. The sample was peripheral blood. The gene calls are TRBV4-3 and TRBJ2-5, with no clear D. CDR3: CASSHSRSQETQYF. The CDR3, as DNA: TGCGCCAGCAGCCATTCGCGGTCTCAAGAGACCCAGTACTTC.